Below, one T cell receptor beta chain is given with its context. The target antigen is unknown. This record belongs to a study of shared clonotypes between healthy human individuals. The overall study: Donors, aged 18 to 49, were a couple of women and a few men.

Overall study results and limits: Shared clonotypes across all four donors exceeded non-shared ones in generation probability.

About 30,000 T cell genomes (approximately 210 ng DNA) went into each sorted-subset replicate. The repertoire was sequenced with immunoSEQ multiplex PCR; TCRdb's copy has only in-frame clones and lacks some. The sample contains around 2.5 million clones, approximately 93% of which appear only once. CDR3 length: 14 residues. The germline CDR1 and CDR2 sequences are MNHNS and SASEGT. Trimming removed 2 bases from V and 6 bases from J; junction bases left unmatched: 6. Sequenced sample: naive CD4+ T cells from PBMCs. Described subset: CD45RA+ positively selected. This rearrangement joins TRBV6-1 to TRBJ1-1, with 7 bases identical to TRBD1. The sequence derives from a man younger than 35 in good health. Some clones in this sample may be carry-over from other donors' samples. The CDR3: CASSERGRSPEAFF. CDR3 sequence (DNA): TGTGCCAGCAGTGAAAGGGGGCGATCCCCTGAAGCTTTCTTT.